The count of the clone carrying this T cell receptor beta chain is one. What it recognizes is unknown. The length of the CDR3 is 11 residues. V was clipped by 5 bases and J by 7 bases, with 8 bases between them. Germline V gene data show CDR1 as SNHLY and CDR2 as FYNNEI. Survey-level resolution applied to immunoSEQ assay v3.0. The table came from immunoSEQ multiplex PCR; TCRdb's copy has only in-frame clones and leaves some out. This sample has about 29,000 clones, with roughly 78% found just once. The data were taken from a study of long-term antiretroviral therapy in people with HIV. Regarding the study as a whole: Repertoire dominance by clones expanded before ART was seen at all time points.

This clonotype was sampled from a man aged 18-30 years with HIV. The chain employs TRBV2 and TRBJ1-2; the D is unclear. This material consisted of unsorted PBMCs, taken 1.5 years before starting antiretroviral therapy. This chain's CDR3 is CASSLYFGYTF. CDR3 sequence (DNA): TGTGCCAGCAGTCTTTATTTTGGCTACACCTTC. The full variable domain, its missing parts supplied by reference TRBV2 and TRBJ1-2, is EPEVTQTPSHQVTQMGQEVILRCVPISNHLYFYWYRQILGQKVEFLVSFYNNEISEKSEIFDDQFSVERPDGSNFTLKIRSTKLEDSAMYFCASSLYFGYTFGSGTRLTVV.